This T cell receptor (beta chain) emerged from a study of blood T cell repertoires in COVID-19. Looking at the study overall: There were acute and convalescent COVID-19 samples, and they came from the United States, Italy and Spain. PBMCs, B-cell-depleted T cells, or T cells provided the cDNA or gDNA that made up the material.

Participant-given clinical history determined each cohort assignment. Original processing methods: From reference gene primer amplification, estimates of nucleated cell counts were derived. Using immunoSEQ multiplex PCR, the repertoire was profiled, and TCRdb retains in-frame clones only, with some absent. From that table come the V and J calls and clone size; the DNA was used to work out D and trimming. The sample lists hundreds of thousands of clones; 90% were seen once. Trimming removed 5 bases at V and 2 bases at J, with 22 bases between. There are 17 residues in the CDR3. Germline V lookup: CDR1 SGHTS, CDR2 YDEGEE.

The receptor was derived from a woman younger than 35 with acute COVID-19. The chain carries TRBV5-8 and TRBJ2-5; maybe TRBD2 (7 bases). The sample was PBMCs or T cells enriched from blood (not recorded which). The CDR3 nucleotides read TGTGCCAGCAGTAGGGGGGGGAAGTGGGACCCACAAGAGACCCAGTACTTC. This codes for CASSRGGKWDPQETQYF.